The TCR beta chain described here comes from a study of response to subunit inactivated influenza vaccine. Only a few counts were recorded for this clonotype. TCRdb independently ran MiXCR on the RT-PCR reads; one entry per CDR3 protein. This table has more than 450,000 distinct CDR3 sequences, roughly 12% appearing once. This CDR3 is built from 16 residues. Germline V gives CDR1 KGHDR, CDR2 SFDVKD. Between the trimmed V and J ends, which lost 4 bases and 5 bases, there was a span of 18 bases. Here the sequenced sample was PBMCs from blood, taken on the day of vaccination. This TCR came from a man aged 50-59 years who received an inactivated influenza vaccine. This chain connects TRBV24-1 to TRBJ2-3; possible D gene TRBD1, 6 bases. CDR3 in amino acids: CATSDPTGPREDTQYF. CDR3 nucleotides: TGTGCCACCAGTGACCCGACAGGCCCCCGGGAAGATACGCAGTATTTT.